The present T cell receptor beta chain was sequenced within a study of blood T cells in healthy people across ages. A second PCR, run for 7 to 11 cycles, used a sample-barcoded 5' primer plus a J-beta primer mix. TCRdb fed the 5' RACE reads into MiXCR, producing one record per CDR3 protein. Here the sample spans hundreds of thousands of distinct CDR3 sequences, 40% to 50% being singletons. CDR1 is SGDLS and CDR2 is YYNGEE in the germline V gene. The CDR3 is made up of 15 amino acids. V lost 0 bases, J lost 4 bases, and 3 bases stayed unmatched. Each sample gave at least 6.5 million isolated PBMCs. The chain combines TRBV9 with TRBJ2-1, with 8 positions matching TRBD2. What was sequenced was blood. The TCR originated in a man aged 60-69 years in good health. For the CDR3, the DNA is TGTGCCAGCAGCGTAGGAGCGGGGGATTACAATGAGCAGTTCTTC. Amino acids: CASSVGAGDYNEQFF.